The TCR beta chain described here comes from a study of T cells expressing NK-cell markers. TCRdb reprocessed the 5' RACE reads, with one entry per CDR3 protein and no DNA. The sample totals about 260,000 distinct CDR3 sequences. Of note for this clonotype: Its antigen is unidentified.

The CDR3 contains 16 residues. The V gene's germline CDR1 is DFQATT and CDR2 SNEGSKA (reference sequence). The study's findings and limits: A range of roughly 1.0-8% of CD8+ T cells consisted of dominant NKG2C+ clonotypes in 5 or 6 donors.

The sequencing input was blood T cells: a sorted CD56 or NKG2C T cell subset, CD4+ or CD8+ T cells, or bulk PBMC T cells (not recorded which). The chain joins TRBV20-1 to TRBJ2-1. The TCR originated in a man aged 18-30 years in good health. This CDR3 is CSARYSGTSRYNEQFF.